Detailed here is one T cell receptor (beta chain). This clone was seen at least ten times. No cognate antigen has been identified for it. The input lacks base qualities; no much larger clone sits a single base away. This record belongs to a study of blood T cell repertoires in COVID-19 (dated by TCRdb to the early 2020s). For context, the study as a whole: Samples covering the acute and convalescent phases of COVID-19 were provided by collaborators in the United States, Italy and Spain. The material from the prospective study consisted of cDNA or gDNA derived from T cells, B-cell-depleted T cells, or PBMCs. Subjects who had been exposed to COVID-19, were actively infected with it, or had recovered from it provided the deeply sampled blood TCRbeta repertoires that made up the dataset. The repertoires were made available in a free public database intended to serve as a resource for research on the immune response to SARS-CoV-2. The samples were drawn from two sources: the first 160 participants of the ongoing ImmuneRACE study, and approximately 1,300 subjects contributed by 6 global collaborators. The sample metadata nearly always contained a de-identified subject ID, COVID-19 status, age in years and sex. Where available, HLA class I and class II types were taken from metadata supplied by the sample provider and were not determined by assay-based typing. Results and caveats for the whole study, not just this receptor: The amount of clinical and demographic metadata varied by source and participant and was provided uncurated.

Based on the germline V gene, the CDR1 and CDR2 sequences are MGHRA and YSYEKL. The junction shows trimming of 0 bases on V and 1 base on J, plus 10 bases between the germline ends. The cysteine opens and the phenylalanine closes a CDR3 of 16 amino acids. Solely the CDR3 DNA is kept, with 48 bases framed from the first base. Participants in the prospective study were enrolled through a virtual design, were aged about 18 to 100 years, and lived in about 25 United States geographic areas. To assign participants to cohorts, the prospective study relied on clinical history that participants themselves reported in a screening survey and a study questionnaire. Each participant in the prospective study had whole blood, serum and a nasopharyngeal or oropharyngeal swab collected by mobile phlebotomists. Additional blood draws and questionnaires over a roughly two-month period could optionally be provided by prospective study participants. Blood samples from the prospective study were shipped frozen or at room temperature prior to DNA extraction.

The immunoSEQ Assay, a bias-controlled multiplex PCR, was used to amplify TCRbeta CDR3 regions from genomic DNA. As for how the authors treated the data: Within the assay, amplification of reference gene primers was used to estimate how many nucleated cells each sample contained. To quantify the absolute abundance of each unique TCRbeta CDR3 rearrangement, sequence reads were collapsed and filtered. For each sample, productive Simpson clonality was calculated as the square root of Simpson's diversity index across productive rearrangements. TCRdb stores this immuneACCESS table with in-frame sequences only. Part of the clones is absent; in the studies checked, under half of the shortfall reflects unresolved V genes, and no reason is known for the rest. Clone size and the V and J calls come from that table; the DNA yielded D and trimming. Across this sample there are about 200,000 clones, with 82% seen only once. The ten largest clones represent around 5.5% of the sample.

This receptor was obtained from a woman aged 55-69 years with acute COVID-19. The source material was PBMCs or T cells enriched from blood (not recorded which). The V gene is TRBV4-1 and the J gene is TRBJ2-1; tentative D gene TRBD2, with 6 bases matching. The nucleotide sequence is TGCGCCAGCAGCCAAGAGGGGCTAGCGTCCTACAATGAGCAGTTCTTC. Translated, it gives CASSQEGLASYNEQFF.